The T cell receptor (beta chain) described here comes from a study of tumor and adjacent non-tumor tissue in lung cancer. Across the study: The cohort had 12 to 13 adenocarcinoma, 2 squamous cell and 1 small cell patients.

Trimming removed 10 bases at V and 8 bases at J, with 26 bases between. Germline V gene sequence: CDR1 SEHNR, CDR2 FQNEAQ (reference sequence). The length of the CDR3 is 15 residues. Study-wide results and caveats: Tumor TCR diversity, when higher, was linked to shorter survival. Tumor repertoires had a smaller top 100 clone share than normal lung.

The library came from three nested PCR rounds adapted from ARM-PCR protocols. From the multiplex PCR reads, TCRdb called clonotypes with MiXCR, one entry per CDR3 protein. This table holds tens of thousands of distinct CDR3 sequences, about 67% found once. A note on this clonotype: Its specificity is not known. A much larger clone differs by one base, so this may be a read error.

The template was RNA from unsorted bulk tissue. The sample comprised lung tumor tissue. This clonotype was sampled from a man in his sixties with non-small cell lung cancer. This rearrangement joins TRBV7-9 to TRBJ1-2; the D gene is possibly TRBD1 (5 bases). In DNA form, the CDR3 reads TGTGCCATCGGTCACCCAGGAGGGCAGGGAAAGGGCTACACCTTC. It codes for CAIGHPGGQGKGYTF. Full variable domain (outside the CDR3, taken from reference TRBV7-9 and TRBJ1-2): DTGVSQNPRHKITKRGQNVTFRCDPISEHNRLYWYRQTLGQGPEFLTYFQNEAQLEKSRLLSDRFSAERPKGSFSTLEIQRTEQGDSAMYLCAIGHPGGQGKGYTFGSGTRLTVV.